This T cell receptor (beta chain) was identified during a study of T-cell memory formation after mild COVID-19. General study results and limits: In pre-infection memory, a portion of responding clones appeared, which suggested that cross-reactive memory joined. A second wave expanding day 15 to 37 was CD4+-biased; contracting clones were balanced. Second-wave clones with a day 37 peak had unconfirmed SARS-CoV-2 specificity.

TCR alpha and TCR beta cDNA libraries carrying sample barcodes and UMIs were produced by 5'RACE using constant-segment primers. TCRdb passed the 5' RACE reads through MiXCR, listing each CDR3 protein once. The sample has roughly 370,000 distinct CDR3 sequences, approximately 15% seen once. About this clonotype: Its antigen is undetermined.

CDR1 is SNHLY and CDR2 is FYNNEI in the germline V gene. V lost 6 bases, J lost 10 bases, and 13 bases lay in between. The CDR3 consists of 12 residues. This sequence was found in a man between 18 and 35 years old who had mild COVID-19 (a few samples of this study predate the infection). Cell type and time point are not known. The chain employs TRBV2 and TRBJ2-1, with D uncertain. Sequenced material: PBMCs or a T cell subset sorted from them (not recorded which). The CDR3 region has the DNA TGTGCCAGCAGCGATCGAGTGGGCGAGCAGTTCTTC. It codes for CASSDRVGEQFF.